This T cell receptor beta chain was profiled in a study of T cell repertoires in cytomegalovirus infection. Across the study: TCR beta signatures that were public indicated CMV infection and matching HLA type.

Remarks on this clonotype: What it recognizes is unknown.

A single record per CDR3 protein comes from TCRdb applying MiXCR to the reads. In the table there are about 450,000 distinct CDR3 sequences, 25% to 40% of which are singletons. Study-wide results and caveats: HLA-C-restricted, CMV-specific TCR beta clonotypes were dominant ex vivo. Using cumulative public TCR beta family frequency, the authors identified those who carried CMV together with the relevant HLA.

CDR1 and CDR2 (germline): SGHTA, FQGNSA. There are 17 residues in the CDR3. Trimming took 3 bases from V and 3 from J, leaving 20 bases between them. This TCR came from a human donor in good health (CMV status not recorded). Some clones in this sample may be carry-over from other donors' samples. Sample: PBMCs. This chain connects TRBV7-2 to TRBJ2-5; either TRBD1 or TRBD2 may supply D (5 bases each). CDR3 in DNA: TGTGCCAGCAGCTTCAGGGCCGGGGTCGCTAATAAAGAGACCCAGTACTTC. It codes for CASSFRAGVANKETQYF. The variable domain in full, with the rest retrieved from reference TRBV7-2 and TRBJ2-5, is GAGVSQSPSNKVTEKGKDVELRCDPISGHTALYWYRQSLGQGLEFLIYFQGNSAPDKSGLPSDRFSAERTGGSVSTLTIQRTQQEDSAVYLCASSFRAGVANKETQYFGPGTRLLVL.